The 30 T cell receptor beta chains presented below share a single source sample, sequenced in a study of T cell repertoires in cytomegalovirus infection. TCRdb called the reads again in MiXCR, with one record for every CDR3 protein. The sample has roughly 230,000 distinct CDR3 sequences; roughly 23% are singletons. Sequences were obtained from CD8+ T cells from PBMCs. The receptors shown here come from a human donor in good health (CMV status not recorded). Some clones in this sample may be carry-over from other donors' samples.

The chain has TRBV12-3 or TRBV12-4 and TRBJ1-1; tentative D call: TRBD1 (6 bases). The CDR3 covers 16 residues. Trimming pared 6 bases from V and 0 bases from J, leaving 17 bases between. The CDR3 region is CASSPGQVIMNTEAFF. For the CDR3, the DNA is TGTGCCAGCAGCCCGGGACAAGTTATCATGAACACTGAAGCTTTCTTT.

The chain joins TRBV28 to TRBJ1-3; no clear D. V was pared by 6 bases and J by 4 bases, with 7 bases between. The germline CDR1 and CDR2 sequences are MDHEN and SYDVKM. This CDR3 has 12 residues. The chain's CDR3 is CASRNVGNTIYF. The CDR3 nucleotides read TGTGCCAGCAGGAACGTCGGAAACACCATATATTTT. Filled out from reference TRBV28 and TRBJ1-3, the complete variable domain reads DVKVTQSSRYLVKRTGEKVFLECVQDMDHENMFWYRQDPGLGLRLIYFSYDVKMKEKGDIPEGYSVSREKKERFSLILESASTNQTSMYLCASRNVGNTIYFGEGSWLTVV.

The chain has TRBV5-1 and TRBJ2-7, with no clear D. CDR3 length: 13 residues. In germline, CDR1 is SGHRS, CDR2 YFSETQ. V gave up 0 bases and J gave up 5 bases, with 9 bases separating them. The DNA of the CDR3 is TGCGCCAGCAGCTTGGTTCCAGCTAACGAGCAGTACTTC. Protein product: CASSLVPANEQYF. Full variable domain (missing parts from reference TRBV5-1 and TRBJ2-7): KAGVTQTPRYLIKTRGQQVTLSCSPISGHRSVSWYQQTPGQGLQFLFEYFSETQRNKGNFPGRFSGRQFSNSRSEMNVSTLELGDSALYLCASSLVPANEQYFGPGTRLTVT.

The chain uses TRBV29-1 and TRBJ2-3; no definite D call. Germline V gene lookup returns CDR1 SQVTM and CDR2 ANQGSEA. V lost 7 bases and J lost 0, with 11 bases in between. The CDR3 loop spans 13 amino acids. The CDR3 DNA sequence: TGCAGCGGCTCAAGGGAAAGCACAGATACGCAGTATTTT. Protein product: CSGSRESTDTQYF.

The rearrangement uses TRBV6-1 and TRBJ2-1; 9 bases fit TRBD2. Germline assignment: CDR1 MNHNS and CDR2 SASEGT. Losses at the gene ends were 6 bases for V and 7 bases for J; bases not matched to a gene: 16. The CDR3 sequence is 17 residues long. CDR3 loop: CASRELSGGLIGNEQFF. The DNA of the CDR3 is TGTGCCAGCAGGGAGCTTAGCGGGGGCCTAATAGGAAATGAGCAGTTCTTC.

The chain joins TRBV20-1 to TRBJ1-5; a possible D gene is TRBD1 (6 bases). This CDR3 contains 12 residues. Germline V gene lookup returns CDR1 DFQATT and CDR2 SNEGSKA (reference sequence). Trimming pared 5 bases from V and 4 bases from J, leaving 9 bases between. CDR3 residues: CSAGQLNQPQHF. The CDR3 nucleotides read TGCAGTGCTGGACAGCTAAATCAGCCCCAGCATTTT.

The V and J genes are TRBV5-1 and TRBJ1-5, with 7 bases matching TRBD1. Germline V CDR1 and CDR2: SGHRS, YFSETQ. V was clipped by 5 bases and J by 0 bases; unmatched bases: 5. The CDR3 loop spans 15 amino acids. In DNA, the CDR3 is TGCGCCAGCAGTTTTACAGGGGATAGCAATCAGCCCCAGCATTTT. Encoded protein: CASSFTGDSNQPQHF.

This chain connects TRBV2 to TRBJ1-1; D is unresolved. V was cut by 6 bases and J by 5 bases, with 13 bases left in between. CDR3 length equals 13 residues. Germline V gene data show CDR1 as SNHLY and CDR2 as FYNNEI. CDR3 sequence (DNA): TGTGCCAGCAGCGTGGCAAGCGGGACTGAAGCTTTCTTT. Amino acid sequence: CASSVASGTEAFF.

This chain joins TRBV29-1 and TRBJ2-4; TRBD1 is a possible D gene (6 bases). This CDR3 is 14 amino acids long. Trimming left V 2 bases short and J 9 bases short, with 17 bases between. Germline V gives CDR1 SQVTM, CDR2 ANQGSEA. As DNA, the CDR3 is TGCAGCGTTGAATGGTCCAAAGGGGGTACCATTCAGTACTTC. Translation gives CSVEWSKGGTIQYF.

This clonotype occurred a few times. This chain uses TRBV25-1 with TRBJ2-1; the D gene could be TRBD1 or TRBD2 (6 bases each). Germline-derived CDR1 and CDR2 are MGHDK and SYGVNS. The CDR3 spans 16 residues. V was pared by 6 bases and J by 0 bases, with 15 bases between. The CDR3 loop is CASSGRGGNSYNEQFF. The DNA of the CDR3 is TGTGCCAGCAGCGGCAGAGGGGGGAACTCCTACAATGAGCAGTTCTTC.

The CDR3 spells CASSLDRGWVNTEAFF. The DNA for the CDR3 is TGTGCCAGCAGCTTGGACAGGGGGTGGGTGAACACTGAAGCTTTCTTT. J is TRBJ1-1 and V is TRBV5-5; 8 bases match TRBD1. This CDR3 contains 16 residues. In germline, CDR1 is SGHKS, CDR2 YYEKEE (reference sequence). V shed 0 bases, J shed 0 bases, and the junction held 4 bases outside the gene matches.

This clonotype was counted only a few times. The rearrangement uses TRBV7-6 and TRBJ2-3; 7 bases fit TRBD1. The germline V gene encodes CDR1 SGHVS and CDR2 FNYEAQ. The J segment lost 2 bases and the V segment lost 3 bases, leaving 2 bases of the junction unmatched. This CDR3 is built from 14 residues. CDR3 amino acids: CASSFGTDTDTQYF. In DNA form, the CDR3 reads TGTGCCAGCAGCTTCGGGACAGACACAGATACGCAGTATTTT.

This clonotype occurred many times. The CDR3 loop is CASSLFIGTPIGNEQFF. CDR3 DNA: TGCGCCAGCAGCTTGTTTATTGGGACGCCGATCGGCAATGAGCAGTTCTTC. The chain combines TRBV5-1 with TRBJ2-1, with D perhaps matching TRBD1 or TRBD2 (5 bases each). V shed 1 base and J shed 6 bases, with 20 bases lying between them. This CDR3 has 17 residues. Germline CDR1 SGHRS, CDR2 YFSETQ.

In its sample, this clonotype was seen a few times. V is TRBV7-6 and J is TRBJ2-1, with 8 bases fitting TRBD2. Germline V gene lookup returns CDR1 SGHVS and CDR2 FNYEAQ. This CDR3 contains 15 residues. Trimming cost V 5 bases and J 3 bases; bases outside gene matches: 6. Here the CDR3 reads CASSERGTFYNEQFF. DNA for the CDR3: TGTGCCAGCAGCGAGCGGGGGACATTCTACAATGAGCAGTTCTTC.

The V call is TRBV6-8, the J call TRBJ2-3; TRBD2 matches at 10 bases. The V segment lost 5 bases and the J segment 8 bases; nucleotides outside the gene matches: 10. The CDR3 is 15 amino acids. Germline V gives CDR1 MNHGY, CDR2 SAAAGT. DNA of the CDR3: TGTGCCAGCAGTACAGAAGCGGGGGGGGCTGGTACGCAGTATTTT. Its protein is CASSTEAGGAGTQYF.

This clonotype was seen a handful of times. J is TRBJ2-7 and V is TRBV7-8; 7 bases agree with TRBD1. CDR3 length: 13 amino acids. Germline values: CDR1 SGHVS, CDR2 FQNEAQ. After removal of 4 bases from V and 2 bases from J, the junction contained 2 bases not matched to a gene. The CDR3 sequence is CASSWGQPYEQYF. The CDR3 nucleotides are TGTGCCAGCAGCTGGGGACAGCCCTACGAGCAGTACTTC.

This chain connects TRBV6-6 to TRBJ2-7; a possible D gene is TRBD1 (5 bases). Looked up from germline, CDR1 is MNHNY and CDR2 is SVGAGI (reference sequence). Trimming took 4 bases from V and 3 from J, leaving 16 bases between them. The CDR3 has 15 residues. Written as DNA, the CDR3 is TGTGCCAGCAGTTTCGGTGTGGGTAGGGGCTACGAGCAGTACTTC. This codes for CASSFGVGRGYEQYF.

This chain uses TRBV6-5 with TRBJ2-3; D possibly corresponds to TRBD2 (5 bases). This CDR3 is built from 15 residues. Trimming removed 8 bases from V and 6 bases from J, with 21 bases in between. Germline values: CDR1 MNHEY, CDR2 SVGAGI. In DNA, the CDR3 is TGTGCCAGCTCAAAGTGGGAGCGCCCGTCGGATACGCAGTATTTT. Its protein product is CASSKWERPSDTQYF.

This chain joins TRBV4-1 and TRBJ1-1, with 7 bases aligning to TRBD1. The germline V gene encodes CDR1 MGHRA and CDR2 YSYEKL. With 5 bases clipped from V and 4 bases from J, the junction kept 7 bases outside the gene matches. The CDR3 is 14 residues long. In DNA, the CDR3 is TGCGCCAGCAGCGTCCCAGGGGGGGGCACTGAAGCTTTCTTT. This sequence encodes CASSVPGGGTEAFF.

This clonotype was detected only a few times. The rearrangement uses TRBV6-2 or TRBV6-3 and TRBJ2-6; D possibly uses TRBD1 or TRBD2 (5 bases each). The V gene lost 2 bases and the J gene lost 0 bases, with 14 bases spanning the gap. The CDR3 has 18 amino acids. Germline V gives CDR1 MNHEY, CDR2 SVGEGT. The chain's CDR3 is CASSYDPGTPSGANVLTF. Here the CDR3 DNA reads TGTGCCAGCAGTTACGATCCGGGGACCCCCTCTGGGGCCAACGTCCTGACTTTC.

This clonotype was recorded at least ten times. CDR3 sequence: CASSASGGANEQFF. The CDR3 bases are TGTGCCAGCAGCGCAAGCGGGGGGGCGAATGAGCAGTTCTTC. V gene TRBV11-1 combines with J gene TRBJ2-1, with 10 bases identical to TRBD2. Germline trimming cut 5 bases from V and 7 bases from J; bases unmatched to any gene: 5. CDR3 length: 14 amino acids. CDR1 and CDR2 from the germline V gene are SGHAT and FQDESV (reference sequence).

The chain carries TRBV7-2 and TRBJ2-1; 7 positions agree with TRBD2. Germline CDR1 is SGHTA and CDR2 is FQGNSA. The CDR3 has 16 residues. V shed 1 base and J 2 bases; nucleotides not matched to a gene: 5. In DNA form, the CDR3 reads TGTGCCAGCAGCTTAGGCCTAGCGGTTCCCTACAATGAGCAGTTCTTC. Amino acid sequence: CASSLGLAVPYNEQFF.

The chain combines TRBV6-2 or TRBV6-3 with TRBJ1-5; TRBD1 matches at 10 bases. V shed 4 bases, J shed 5 bases, and the junction held 14 bases outside the gene matches. Germline loops: CDR1 MNHEY, CDR2 SVGEGT. This CDR3 spans 18 amino acids. In DNA, the CDR3 is TGTGCCAGCAGTTCCATATGGAAGGACAGGGGGTATCATCAGCCCCAGCATTTT. It encodes CASSSIWKDRGYHQPQHF.

This clonotype was picked up a small number of times. The chain is built from TRBV20-1 and TRBJ2-1, with TRBD2 as a possible D gene (7 bases). V was shortened by 0 bases and J by 5 bases, with 14 bases between the two germline ends. The CDR3 length is 15 residues. Germline CDR1 and CDR2: DFQATT and SNEGSKA (reference sequence). CDR3 sequence (DNA): TGCAGTGCTAGAGATGAGCGGGACATAAACAATGAGCAGTTCTTC. Translated: CSARDERDINNEQFF.

The V call is TRBV7-9, the J call TRBJ2-1; the D gene is possibly TRBD2 (6 bases). Germline V gene lookup returns CDR1 SEHNR and CDR2 FQNEAQ (reference sequence). V lost 4 bases and J 9 bases, leaving 19 bases between the germline ends. This CDR3 has 15 residues. The CDR3 DNA sequence: TGTGCCAGCAGCTCCCCTGTGGGGGGTACTGGTGAGCAGTTCTTC. Protein product: CASSSPVGGTGEQFF.

This chain links TRBV20-1 with TRBJ1-4; TRBD1 is a possible D gene (6 bases). The CDR3 spans 15 residues. Trimming took 3 bases from V and 7 from J, leaving 18 bases between them. Germline V gene data show CDR1 as DFQATT and CDR2 as SNEGSKA (reference sequence). CDR3 sequence (DNA): TGCAGTGCTAGTAACTGGGAGGGGGATCCTGAAAAACTGTTTTTT. Its translation: CSASNWEGDPEKLFF.

In the case of this clonotype: This may stem from a read error, because a much larger clone lies one nucleotide away. This chain joins TRBV7-6 and TRBJ2-1; D is ambiguous. Germline loops: CDR1 SGHVS, CDR2 FNYEAQ. The CDR3 has 14 amino acids. The DNA for the CDR3 is TGTGCCAGCAACTTAACTGGGCTCTTCGATGAGCAGTTCTTC. Amino acids: CASNLTGLFDEQFF.

This chain links TRBV7-9 with TRBJ2-2; perhaps TRBD1 as D (6 bases). CDR3 length: 14 residues. Trimming shortened V by 5 bases and J by 6 bases, and 13 bases separated the two germline ends. Germline V gene sequence: CDR1 SEHNR, CDR2 FQNEAQ (reference sequence). The CDR3: CASSPPGAPGELFF. The CDR3 nucleotides read TGTGCCAGCAGCCCCCCAGGGGCCCCCGGGGAGCTGTTTTTT.

As concerns this clonotype: A single base separates this from a much larger clone, so it may be a read error. Because the CDR3 is missing its conserved closing phenylalanine or tryptophan, this is likely a read error. This chain links TRBV4-1 with TRBJ2-2; 9 bases fit TRBD1. Germline V gene lookup returns CDR1 MGHRA and CDR2 YSYEKL. J lost 0 bases, V lost 4 bases, and 3 bases had no gene match. This CDR3 spans 16 amino acids. The DNA of the CDR3 is TGCGCCAGCAGCCCAAGGACAGGGGCGAACACCGGGGAGCTGTTTTCT. Translation gives CASSPRTGANTGELFS.

This clonotype was counted only a few times. The chain joins TRBV7-9 to TRBJ2-3, with D uncertain. This CDR3 is 16 amino acids long. Germline CDR1 reads SEHNR; CDR2 reads FQNEAQ (reference sequence). V lost 5 bases to trimming and J lost 0 bases, with 15 bases between them. The CDR3 nucleotides are TGTGCCAGCAGCCTTTATCCCCAACCGAGCACAGATACGCAGTATTTT. Residues: CASSLYPQPSTDTQYF. The whole variable domain, filled in from reference TRBV7-9 and TRBJ2-3, reads DTGVSQNPRHKITKRGQNVTFRCDPISEHNRLYWYRQTLGQGPEFLTYFQNEAQLEKSRLLSDRFSAERPKGSFSTLEIQRTEQGDSAMYLCASSLYPQPSTDTQYFGPGTRLTVL.